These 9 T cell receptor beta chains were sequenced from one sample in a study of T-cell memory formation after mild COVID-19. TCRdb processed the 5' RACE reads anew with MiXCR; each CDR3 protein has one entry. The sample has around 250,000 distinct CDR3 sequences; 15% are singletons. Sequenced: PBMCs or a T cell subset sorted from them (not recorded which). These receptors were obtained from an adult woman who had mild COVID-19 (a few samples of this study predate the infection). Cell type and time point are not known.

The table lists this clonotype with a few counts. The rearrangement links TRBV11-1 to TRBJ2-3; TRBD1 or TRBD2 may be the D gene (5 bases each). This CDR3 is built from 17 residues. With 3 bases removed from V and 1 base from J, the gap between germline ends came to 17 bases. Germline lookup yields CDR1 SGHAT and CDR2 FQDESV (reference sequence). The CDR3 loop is CASSFQRWGIGTDTQYF. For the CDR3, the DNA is TGTGCCAGCAGCTTCCAGCGGTGGGGGATTGGCACAGATACGCAGTATTTT.

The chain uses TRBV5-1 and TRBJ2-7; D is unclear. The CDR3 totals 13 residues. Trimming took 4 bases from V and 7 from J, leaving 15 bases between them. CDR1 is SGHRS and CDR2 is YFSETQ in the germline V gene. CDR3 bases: TGCGCCAGCAGCCCGGACCCCGCGAGGGAGCAGTACTTC. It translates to CASSPDPAREQYF.

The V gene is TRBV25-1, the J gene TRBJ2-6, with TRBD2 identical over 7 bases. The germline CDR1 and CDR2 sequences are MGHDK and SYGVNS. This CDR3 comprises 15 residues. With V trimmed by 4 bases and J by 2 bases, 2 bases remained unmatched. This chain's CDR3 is CASSVAGAGANVLTF. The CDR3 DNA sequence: TGTGCCAGCAGTGTGGCGGGGGCTGGGGCCAACGTCCTGACTTTC.

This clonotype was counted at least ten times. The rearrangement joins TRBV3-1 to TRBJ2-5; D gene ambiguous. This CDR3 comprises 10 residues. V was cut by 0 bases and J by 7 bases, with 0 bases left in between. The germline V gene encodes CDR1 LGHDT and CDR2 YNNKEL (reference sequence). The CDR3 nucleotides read TGTGCCAGCAGCCAAGAGACCCAGTACTTC. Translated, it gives CASSQETQYF.

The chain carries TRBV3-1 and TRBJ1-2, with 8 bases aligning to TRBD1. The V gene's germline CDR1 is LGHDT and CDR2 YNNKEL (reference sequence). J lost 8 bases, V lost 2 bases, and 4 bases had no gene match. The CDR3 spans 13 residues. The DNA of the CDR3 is TGTGCCAGCAGCCAACAGGGGGCGAAAGGCTACACCTTC. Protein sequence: CASSQQGAKGYTF. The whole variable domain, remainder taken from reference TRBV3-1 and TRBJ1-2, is DTAVSQTPKYLVTQMGNDKSIKCEQNLGHDTMYWYKQDSKKFLKIMFSYNNKELIINETVPNRFSPKSPDKAHLNLHINSLELGDSAVYFCASSQQGAKGYTFGSGTRLTVV.

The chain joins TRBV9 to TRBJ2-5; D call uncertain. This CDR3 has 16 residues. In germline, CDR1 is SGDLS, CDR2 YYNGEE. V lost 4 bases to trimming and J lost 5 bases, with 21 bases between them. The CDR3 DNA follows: TGTGCCAGCAGCAGTAGAGGCCCGGGCGTCGGCGAGACCCAGTACTTC. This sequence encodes CASSSRGPGVGETQYF. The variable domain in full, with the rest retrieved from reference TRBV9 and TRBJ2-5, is DSGVTQTPKHLITATGQRVTLRCSPRSGDLSVYWYQQSLDQGLQFLIQYYNGEERAKGNILERFSAQQFPDLHSELNLSSLELGDSALYFCASSSRGPGVGETQYFGPGTRLLVL.

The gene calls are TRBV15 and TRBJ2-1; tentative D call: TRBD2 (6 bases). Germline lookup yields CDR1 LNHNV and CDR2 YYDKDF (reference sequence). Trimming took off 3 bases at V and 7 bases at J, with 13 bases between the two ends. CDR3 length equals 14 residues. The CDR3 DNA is TGTGCCACCAGCAGCCCCTCCAGCGGGAATGAGCAGTTCTTC. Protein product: CATSSPSSGNEQFF. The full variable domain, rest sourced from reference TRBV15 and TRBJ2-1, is DAMVIQNPRYQVTQFGKPVTLSCSQTLNHNVMYWYQQKSSQAPKLLFHYYDKDFNNEADTPDNFQSRRPNTSFCFLDIRSPGLGDTAMYLCATSSPSSGNEQFFGPGTRLTVL.

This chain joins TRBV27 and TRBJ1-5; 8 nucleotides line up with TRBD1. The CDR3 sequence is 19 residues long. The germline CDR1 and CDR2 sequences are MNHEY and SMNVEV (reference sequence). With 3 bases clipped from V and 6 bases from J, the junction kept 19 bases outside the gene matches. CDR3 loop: CASSLQPPGQVGSSQPQHF. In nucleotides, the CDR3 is TGTGCCAGCAGTTTGCAACCGCCGGGACAGGTTGGATCCTCTCAGCCCCAGCATTTT.

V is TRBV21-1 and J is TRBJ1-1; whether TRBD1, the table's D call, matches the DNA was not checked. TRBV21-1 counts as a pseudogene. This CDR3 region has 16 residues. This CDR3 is CASSKGAGEFYTEAFF. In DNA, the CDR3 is TGTGCCAGCAGCAAAGGGGCAGGGGAATTTTACACTGAAGCTTTCTTT.